These 27 T cell receptor beta chains share one sample of origin, sequenced in a study of post-analysis software for immune sequencing data (dated by TCRdb to between 2014 and 2017). The study at large found these results: Patients showed significantly higher frequencies than controls for about five TRBV segments, among them TRBV5-6, TRBV5-1 and TRBV20-1.

The library relied on PCR. Instrument on record: Illumina HiSeq 2500. To reduce PCR and sequencing biases, unique molecular identifiers were built into the TCR beta cDNA libraries. TCRdb applied fastp at Q25 and MiXCR to the public reads, then kept only in-frame beta chains. CDR3 protein duplicates are merged, each entry listing the most common genes and DNA. This sample comprises fewer than 850,000 distinct CDR3 sequences, around 27% of them detected only once. The top ten clonotypes cover 0.5% to 0.6% of the sample. Their antigens are not known. Material: blood. These receptors were collected from a girl between 5 and 17 years old with multiple sclerosis.

The genes are TRBV18 and TRBJ2-4, with TRBD1 identical over 9 bases. The J call may be wrong; the DNA end is better matched by TRBJ2-7. The CDR3 runs to 14 residues. Germline loops: CDR1 KGHSH, CDR2 LQKENI. The CDR3 DNA reads as TGTGCCAGCTCACTTTCCGGGACAGGGCTCGAGCAGTACTTC. It is translated as CASSLSGTGLEQYF.

This clonotype was observed a handful of times. This chain links TRBV10-3 with TRBJ2-3; D possibly corresponds to TRBD1 (5 bases). Germline lookup yields CDR1 ENHRY and CDR2 SYGVKD. The CDR3 loop spans 15 amino acids. V was shortened by 2 bases and J by 2 bases, with 11 bases between the two germline ends. In DNA form, the CDR3 reads TGTGCCATCAGTGAGAGGGGCGGACCCACAGATACGCAGTATTTT. Its translation is CAISERGGPTDTQYF.

V usage is TRBV2 and J usage is TRBJ2-1, with 7 bases fitting TRBD2. The CDR3 consists of 17 residues. The germline V gene encodes CDR1 SNHLY and CDR2 FYNNEI. V lost 7 bases and J lost 0; bases outside the gene matches: 12. CDR3 nucleotides: TGTGCCAGCACCTTTTTGGGGGGGGAGAGCTCCTACAATGAGCAGTTCTTC. Residues: CASTFLGGESSYNEQFF.

Ten or more counts support this clonotype. The rearrangement links TRBV29-1 to TRBJ2-5; either TRBD1 or TRBD2 may fit D (5 bases each). CDR3 length equals 11 residues. Germline V lookup: CDR1 SQVTM, CDR2 ANQGSEA. With 5 bases removed from V and 9 bases from J, the gap between germline ends came to 13 bases. The CDR3 DNA reads TGCAGCGTTCGGGACCCTGGGGCCCAGTACTTC. It codes for CSVRDPGAQYF.

The chain is built from TRBV20-1 and TRBJ2-1; 10 positions agree with TRBD2. V trimming: 4 bases; J trimming: 9 bases; junction bases outside the gene matches: 6. This CDR3 comprises 13 residues. Germline-derived CDR1 and CDR2 are DFQATT and SNEGSKA (reference sequence). The chain's CDR3 is CSAIGTSVGEQFF. In nucleotides, the CDR3 is TGCAGTGCTATCGGGACTAGCGTTGGTGAGCAGTTCTTC.

On this clonotype itself: Its ends do not fully match the called genes, so a read error is possible. The V gene is TRBV6-5, the J gene TRBJ2-5, with TRBD1 matching over 9 bases. CDR3 length: 13 residues. Germline CDR1 is MNHEY and CDR2 is SVGAGI. The CDR3 bases are TGTACCAGCAGAACAGGGGGCGAAGAGACCCAGTACTTC. This sequence encodes CTSRTGGEETQYF.

The V and J genes are TRBV20-1 and TRBJ2-1; 10 bases are shared with TRBD2. Germline trimming cut 5 bases from V and 3 bases from J; bases unmatched to any gene: 22. Per germline, CDR1 DFQATT and CDR2 SNEGSKA (reference sequence). The CDR3 loop spans 20 amino acids. The CDR3 region has the DNA TGCAGTGCTTTACCCCAGCGGGGGGGCCTAGAGCTCTGGGGCTACAATGAGCAGTTCTTC. Translated, it gives CSALPQRGGLELWGYNEQFF.

This clonotype has more than one count but fewer than ten. The rearrangement uses TRBV7-6 and TRBJ2-7; D is perhaps TRBD2 (5 bases). Trimming left V 5 bases short and J 4 bases short, with 15 bases between. This CDR3 contains 14 residues. CDR1 is SGHVS, CDR2 FNYEAQ, per germline. The CDR3 region is CASSLRRDGYEQYF. The CDR3 bases are TGTGCCAGCAGCCTCCGTCGGGATGGGTACGAGCAGTACTTC.

A few counts support this clonotype. The chain has TRBV7-9 and TRBJ2-7; 7 bases align to TRBD1. Germline V gene sequence: CDR1 SEHNR, CDR2 FQNEAQ (reference sequence). The length of the CDR3 is 17 residues. After removal of 4 bases from V and 1 base from J, the junction contained 13 bases not matched to a gene. CDR3 in amino acids: CASSSPQGLGLSYEQYF. DNA of the CDR3: TGTGCCAGCAGCTCACCACAGGGGTTGGGCCTGTCCTACGAGCAGTACTTC. The variable domain in full, completed from reference TRBV7-9 and TRBJ2-7, reads DTGVSQNPRHKITKRGQNVTFRCDPISEHNRLYWYRQTLGQGPEFLTYFQNEAQLEKSRLLSDRFSAERPKGSFSTLEIQRTEQGDSAMYLCASSSPQGLGLSYEQYFGPGTRLTVT.

This clonotype was picked up many times. This chain links TRBV5-1 with TRBJ2-3; D is possibly TRBD1 or TRBD2 (6 bases each). V shed 3 bases and J shed 9 bases, with 23 bases lying between them. The CDR3 is 16 amino acids. Germline loops: CDR1 SGHRS, CDR2 YFSETQ. CDR3 region: CASSSGGTRARGTQYF. As DNA, the CDR3 is TGCGCCAGCAGCTCCGGAGGGACAAGAGCAAGAGGCACGCAGTATTTT. The variable domain in full, completed from reference TRBV5-1 and TRBJ2-3, reads KAGVTQTPRYLIKTRGQQVTLSCSPISGHRSVSWYQQTPGQGLQFLFEYFSETQRNKGNFPGRFSGRQFSNSRSEMNVSTLELGDSALYLCASSSGGTRARGTQYFGPGTRLTVL.

The chain is built from TRBV20-1 and TRBJ2-3, with D unclear. Germline lookup yields CDR1 DFQATT and CDR2 SNEGSKA (reference sequence). The length of the CDR3 is 11 residues. V dropped 7 bases and J dropped 6 bases, with 11 bases sitting between them. The CDR3 region has the DNA TGCAGTGATGAGACCGGCGATACGCAGTATTTT. It yields the protein CSDETGDTQYF.

In this sample, this clonotype turned up a few times. This chain connects TRBV3-1 to TRBJ1-2, with D hard to call. The germline V gene has CDR1 LGHDT and CDR2 YNNKEL (reference sequence). Trimming cost V 6 bases and J 3 bases, with 8 bases left between them. The CDR3 consists of 12 residues. The CDR3 loop is CASSQRDYGYTF. CDR3 nucleotides: TGTGCCAGCAGTCAAAGAGACTATGGCTACACCTTC.

CDR3 bases: TGTGCCAGCAGACACATGACAGGGGTTGGCACAGATACGCAGTATTTT. Encoded protein: CASRHMTGVGTDTQYF. The chain uses TRBV6-6 and TRBJ2-3; 8 nucleotides agree with TRBD1. Germline CDR1 reads MNHNY; CDR2 reads SVGAGI (reference sequence). CDR3 length equals 16 residues. V lost 6 bases and J lost 1; bases outside the gene matches: 9.

CDR3 in DNA: TGTGCCAGCAGACCGGGACAGGGGGTGAACTATGGCTACACCTTC. This gives the protein CASRPGQGVNYGYTF. The chain combines TRBV28 with TRBJ1-2; 11 nucleotides match TRBD1. This CDR3 spans 15 amino acids. The germline CDR1 and CDR2 sequences are MDHEN and SYDVKM. J lost 2 bases, V lost 6 bases, and 5 bases had no gene match.

In its sample, this clonotype was seen a few times. The V gene is TRBV29-1, the J gene TRBJ1-2; no reliable D call. The CDR3 totals 12 residues. Germline CDR1 SQVTM, CDR2 ANQGSEA. The V end was cut by 6 bases, the J end by 5 bases, with 13 bases between. CDR3 nucleotides: TGCAGCGTCGTTGGGCCAGAGTATGGCTACACCTTC. Its protein is CSVVGPEYGYTF.

The table lists this clonotype with a few counts. The V call is TRBV20-1, the J call TRBJ2-7; 11 bases agree with TRBD2. The CDR3 extends over 13 amino acids. The germline V gene has CDR1 DFQATT and CDR2 SNEGSKA (reference sequence). V lost 6 bases to trimming and J lost 5 bases; unmatched junction nucleotides: 6. CDR3 sequence (DNA): TGCAGTGCCAACGGGGGACTAGCGGACGAGCAGTACTTC. It yields the protein CSANGGLADEQYF.

The count of this clonotype is one. The chain links TRBV5-4 to TRBJ1-2; weak D call: TRBD1 (6 bases). V lost 4 bases, J lost 3 bases, and 16 bases lay in between. The CDR3 contains 15 residues. Germline assignment: CDR1 SGHNT and CDR2 YYREEE (reference sequence). CDR3 protein: CASSRTTGFDYGYTF. CDR3 DNA sequence: TGTGCCAGCAGCCGGACAACAGGGTTCGACTATGGCTACACCTTC.

The chain carries TRBV12-3 or TRBV12-4 and TRBJ1-5; 8 bases line up with TRBD1. Trimming cost V 4 bases and J 0 bases; bases outside gene matches: 8. There are 17 residues in the CDR3. CDR3: CASSSGTGIISNQPQHF. In DNA form, the CDR3 reads TGTGCCAGCAGTTCCGGGACAGGTATTATTAGCAATCAGCCCCAGCATTTT.

The V and J genes are TRBV20-1 and TRBJ2-7; a possible D gene is TRBD2 (6 bases). CDR1 DFQATT and CDR2 SNEGSKA come from the germline V gene (reference sequence). V dropped 3 bases and J dropped 1 base, with 13 bases sitting between them. The CDR3 has 14 amino acids. CDR3: CSASRLASSYEQYF. CDR3 nucleotide sequence: TGCAGTGCTAGTAGGCTAGCGTCGTCCTACGAGCAGTACTTC.

Regarding this clonotype: The junction differs from germline at one of its ends, possibly a read error. The chain is built from TRBV5-8 and TRBJ2-7; D uncertain. This CDR3 spans 11 amino acids. Germline CDR1 is SGHTS and CDR2 is YDEGEE. The CDR3 sequence is CTSSFRYEQYF. The CDR3 DNA is TGTACCAGCAGCTTTAGATACGAGCAGTACTTC.

This clonotype came up many times. This chain connects TRBV29-1 to TRBJ2-1; D not certain. The CDR3 is 12 amino acids. Trimming left V 4 bases short and J 10 bases short, with 14 bases between. The germline CDR1 and CDR2 sequences are SQVTM and ANQGSEA. The CDR3 nucleotides are TGCAGCGTTGTCCCGTCAGGTCAGGAGCAGTTCTTC. Translating gives CSVVPSGQEQFF.

In its sample, this clonotype was seen a few times. The chain links TRBV10-3 to TRBJ2-1, with 14 bases identical to TRBD2. CDR3 length: 15 amino acids. The germline V gene encodes CDR1 ENHRY and CDR2 SYGVKD. The J segment lost 7 bases and the V segment lost 6 bases, leaving 5 bases of the junction unmatched. The CDR3 sequence: CAIRAGLAGVNEQFF. The CDR3 nucleotides are TGTGCCATCAGAGCGGGACTAGCGGGAGTAAATGAGCAGTTCTTC.

The chain is built from TRBV7-8 and TRBJ2-7; 7 positions agree with TRBD2. Looked up from germline, CDR1 is SGHVS and CDR2 is FQNEAQ. After removal of 7 bases from V and 3 bases from J, the junction contained 18 bases not matched to a gene. The CDR3 loop spans 17 amino acids. CDR3 nucleotides: TGTGCCAGCACCCATGGGGAGGGGCAGATTACATTCTACGAGCAGTACTTC. Its translation is CASTHGEGQITFYEQYF.

This clonotype came up a few times. The chain recombines TRBV29-1 with TRBJ1-4; perhaps TRBD1 as D (5 bases). Germline loops: CDR1 SQVTM, CDR2 ANQGSEA. The CDR3 is 11 amino acids. The germline V and J ends were trimmed by 3 bases and 11 bases, with 10 bases remaining between them. The CDR3 nucleotides are TGCAGCGTTGAGCAGGGAGGGAAACTGTTTTTT. Translated, it gives CSVEQGGKLFF.

This clonotype came up a few times. The V and J genes are TRBV27 and TRBJ2-7; TRBD1 matches 7 bases. The J segment lost 3 bases and the V segment lost 3 bases, leaving 8 bases of the junction unmatched. The CDR3 spans 15 residues. CDR1 and CDR2 (germline): MNHEY, SMNVEV (reference sequence). The CDR3 nucleotides read TGTGCCAGCAGTTTGATACAGGGGTTAGGCTACGAGCAGTACTTC. It yields the protein CASSLIQGLGYEQYF.

This clonotype occurred a few times. CDR3 loop: CASSPYRTGGLEQYF. CDR3 sequence (DNA): TGCGCCAGCAGCCCTTACCGGACAGGGGGGCTCGAGCAGTACTTC. The chain carries TRBV5-1 and TRBJ2-7; 10 bases fit TRBD1. V was pared by 4 bases and J by 6 bases, with 10 bases of the junction left unmatched. The CDR3 extends over 15 amino acids. CDR1 is SGHRS and CDR2 is YFSETQ in the germline V gene.

CDR3 in DNA: TGTGCCAGCAGCGAGGTCTATAATTCACCCCTCCACTTT. Translation gives CASSEVYNSPLHF. The V and J genes are TRBV9 and TRBJ1-6; D unresolved. Germline V CDR1 and CDR2: SGDLS, YYNGEE. Trimming took off 3 bases at V and 3 bases at J, with 4 bases between the two ends. There are 13 residues in the CDR3.